This T cell receptor (beta chain) was profiled in a study of early stage breast cancer tumors. Background on the study: Most invasive tumors, about 70% of the 16, were ER+/PR+/HER2-.

Findings and limits, study-wide: Blood repertoires resembled normal breast more than tumor.

This CDR3 has 16 residues. Germline V gene sequence: CDR1 SGHRS, CDR2 YFSETQ. J lost 5 bases, V lost 6 bases, and 11 bases had no gene match. The method was immunoSEQ multiplex PCR; TCRdb's version includes in-frame clones alone and lacks a portion of them. The repertoire has about 28,000 clones, 74% of them found once; the top ten carry about 4.5%. Remarks on this clone: Antigen: not known.

Sequenced material: blood. The V call is TRBV5-1, the J call TRBJ2-2; 9 bases map to TRBD2. This receptor was identified in a person in their 40s with breast cancer. CDR3 sequence reads: CASTTGTSTTTGELFF. In nucleotides, the CDR3 is TGCGCCAGCACCACCGGGACTAGCACTACAACCGGGGAGCTGTTTTTT.